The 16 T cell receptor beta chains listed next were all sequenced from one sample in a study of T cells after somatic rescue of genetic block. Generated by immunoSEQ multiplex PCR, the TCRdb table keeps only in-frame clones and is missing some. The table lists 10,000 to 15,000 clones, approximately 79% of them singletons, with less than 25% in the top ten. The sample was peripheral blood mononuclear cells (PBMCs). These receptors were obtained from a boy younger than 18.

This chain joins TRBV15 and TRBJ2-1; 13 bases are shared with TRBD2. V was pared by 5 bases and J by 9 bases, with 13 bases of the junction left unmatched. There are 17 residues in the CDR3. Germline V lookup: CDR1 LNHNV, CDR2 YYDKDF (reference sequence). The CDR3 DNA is TGTGCCACCAGCGTCCCGGGACTAGCGGGGCTTATCACTGAGCAGTTCTTC. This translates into CATSVPGLAGLITEQFF.

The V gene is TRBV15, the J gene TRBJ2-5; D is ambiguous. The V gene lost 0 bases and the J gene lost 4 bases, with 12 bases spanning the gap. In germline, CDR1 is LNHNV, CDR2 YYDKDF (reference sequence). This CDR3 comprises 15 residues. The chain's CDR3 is CATSRESKVGETQYF. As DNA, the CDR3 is TGTGCCACCAGCAGAGAGTCCAAGGTCGGAGAGACCCAGTACTTC.

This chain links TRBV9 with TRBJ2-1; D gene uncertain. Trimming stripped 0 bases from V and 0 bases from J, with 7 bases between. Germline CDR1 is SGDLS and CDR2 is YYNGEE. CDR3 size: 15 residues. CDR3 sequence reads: CASSVGISSYNEQFF. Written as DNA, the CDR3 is TGTGCCAGCAGCGTAGGAATTAGCTCCTACAATGAGCAGTTCTTC.

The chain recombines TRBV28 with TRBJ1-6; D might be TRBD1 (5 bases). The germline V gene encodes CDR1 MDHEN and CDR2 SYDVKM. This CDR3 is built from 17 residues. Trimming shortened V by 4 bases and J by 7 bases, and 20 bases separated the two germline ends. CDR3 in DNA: TGTGCCAGCAGTTCCCCCCGGCAGGGCGGGTACAATTCACCCCTCCACTTT. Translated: CASSSPRQGGYNSPLHF.

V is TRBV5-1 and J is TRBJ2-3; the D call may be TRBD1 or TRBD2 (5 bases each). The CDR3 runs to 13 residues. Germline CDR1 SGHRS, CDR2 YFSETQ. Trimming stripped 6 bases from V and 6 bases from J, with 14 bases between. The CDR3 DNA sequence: TGCGCCAGCACGGGACGGACCTTTGATACGCAGTATTTT. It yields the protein CASTGRTFDTQYF.

CDR3 DNA sequence: TGTGCCATCAGTGGTGACAGGGTGACCTATGGCTACACCTTC. Its protein is CAISGDRVTYGYTF. This chain uses TRBV10-3 with TRBJ1-2; 7 positions match TRBD1. Germline values: CDR1 ENHRY, CDR2 SYGVKD. Trimming cost V 4 bases and J 4 bases; bases outside gene matches: 6. The CDR3 is 14 residues long.

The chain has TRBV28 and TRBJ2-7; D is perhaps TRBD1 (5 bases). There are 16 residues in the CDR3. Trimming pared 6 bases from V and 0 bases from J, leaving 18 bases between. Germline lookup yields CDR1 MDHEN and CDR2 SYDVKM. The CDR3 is CASRGPQGRFSYEQYF. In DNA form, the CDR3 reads TGTGCCAGCAGAGGCCCCCAGGGCAGGTTCTCCTACGAGCAGTACTTC.

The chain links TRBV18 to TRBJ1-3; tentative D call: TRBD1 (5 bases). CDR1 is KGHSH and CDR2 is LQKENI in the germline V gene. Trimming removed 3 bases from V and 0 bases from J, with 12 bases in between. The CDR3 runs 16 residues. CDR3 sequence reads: CASSPVGQDSGNTIYF. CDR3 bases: TGTGCCAGCTCACCCGTGGGGCAGGACTCTGGAAACACCATATATTTT. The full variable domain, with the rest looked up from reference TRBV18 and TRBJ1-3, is NAGVMQNPRHLVRRRGQEARLRCSPMKGHSHVYWYRQLPEEGLKFMVYLQKENIIDESGMPKERFSAEFPKEGPSILRIQQVVRGDSAAYFCASSPVGQDSGNTIYFGEGSWLTVV.

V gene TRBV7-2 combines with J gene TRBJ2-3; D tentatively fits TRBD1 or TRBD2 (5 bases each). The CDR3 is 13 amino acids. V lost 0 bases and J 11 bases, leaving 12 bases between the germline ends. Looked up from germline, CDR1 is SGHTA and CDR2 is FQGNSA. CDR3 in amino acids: CASSLAGTRGQYF. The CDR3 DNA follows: TGTGCCAGCAGCTTAGCGGGGACCCGAGGGCAGTATTTT.

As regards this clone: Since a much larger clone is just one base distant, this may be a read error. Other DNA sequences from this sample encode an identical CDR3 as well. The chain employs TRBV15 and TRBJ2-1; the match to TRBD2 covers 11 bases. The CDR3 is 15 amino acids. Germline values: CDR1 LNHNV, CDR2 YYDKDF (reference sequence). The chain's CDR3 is CATSRGSGGANEQFF. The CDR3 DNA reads TGCGCCACCAGCAGGGGTAGCGGGGGGGCGAATGAGCAGTTCTTC.

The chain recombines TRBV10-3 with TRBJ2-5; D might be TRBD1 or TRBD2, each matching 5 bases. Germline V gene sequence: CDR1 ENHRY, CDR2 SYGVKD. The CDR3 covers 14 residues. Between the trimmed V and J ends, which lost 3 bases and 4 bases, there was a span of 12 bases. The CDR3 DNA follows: TGTGCCATCAGTGAATTTCGGGGCCCAGAGACCCAGTACTTC. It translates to CAISEFRGPETQYF.

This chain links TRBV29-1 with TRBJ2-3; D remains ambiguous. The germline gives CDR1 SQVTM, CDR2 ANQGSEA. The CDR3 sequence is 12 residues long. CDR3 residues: CRELPSTDTQYF. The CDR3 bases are TGCAGGGAGCTTCCTAGCACAGATACGCAGTATTTT.

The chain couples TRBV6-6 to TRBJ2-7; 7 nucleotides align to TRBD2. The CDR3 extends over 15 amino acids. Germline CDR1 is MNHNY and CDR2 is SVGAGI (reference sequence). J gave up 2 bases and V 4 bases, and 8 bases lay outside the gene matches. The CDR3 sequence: CASSSGTTSTYEQYF. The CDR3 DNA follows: TGTGCCAGCAGTTCCGGGACTACCTCCACCTACGAGCAGTACTTC.

CDR3 loop: CASSPYNEQFF. The DNA for the CDR3 is TGTGCCAGCAGCCCTTACAATGAGCAGTTCTTC. V is TRBV7-2 and J is TRBJ2-1, with no clear D. Germline loops: CDR1 SGHTA, CDR2 FQGNSA. V was shortened by 5 bases and J by 4 bases, with 3 bases between the two germline ends. The CDR3 extends over 11 amino acids.

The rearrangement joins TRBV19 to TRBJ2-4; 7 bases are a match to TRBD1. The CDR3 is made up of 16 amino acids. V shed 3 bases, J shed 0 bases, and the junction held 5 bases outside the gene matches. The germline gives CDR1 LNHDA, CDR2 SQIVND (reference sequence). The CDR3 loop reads CASSMRGQLAKNIQYF. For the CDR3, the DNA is TGTGCCAGTAGTATGAGGGGACAGCTAGCCAAAAACATTCAGTACTTC.

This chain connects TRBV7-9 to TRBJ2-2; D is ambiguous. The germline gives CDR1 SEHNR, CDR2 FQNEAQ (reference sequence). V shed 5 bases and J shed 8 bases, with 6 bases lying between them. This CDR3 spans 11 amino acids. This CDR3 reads CASSPTGELFF. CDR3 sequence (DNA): TGTGCCAGCAGCCCTACAGGGGAGCTGTTTTTT.